This T cell receptor (beta chain) was obtained from a study of OX40 agonist ivuxolimab in advanced cancers. Here immunoSEQ multiplex PCR was the method, and the copy in TCRdb shows in-frame clones only, minus some. The sample records more than 75,000 clones, 84% being singletons. Germline CDR1 and CDR2: SGHRS and YFSETQ. This CDR3 is built from 18 residues. Losses at the gene ends were 7 bases for V and 0 bases for J; bases not matched to a gene: 11. About this clone: Its antigen is currently unknown.

Study-wide findings and caveats: CD8+ T cells (on average) carried more expanded clones than CD4+ T cells.

The material was CD4+ or CD8+ T cells sorted from blood, obtained in a trial of the OX40 agonist ivuxolimab. The chain recombines TRBV5-1 with TRBJ2-6; 9 nucleotides line up with TRBD2. The receptor's source is an adult with an advanced solid tumor such as melanoma, head and neck, liver or kidney cancer. The CDR3 sequence: CASGPLAGEISGANVLTF. The CDR3 DNA reads as TGCGCCAGCGGGCCCTTAGCGGGGGAGATCTCTGGGGCCAACGTCCTGACTTTC.